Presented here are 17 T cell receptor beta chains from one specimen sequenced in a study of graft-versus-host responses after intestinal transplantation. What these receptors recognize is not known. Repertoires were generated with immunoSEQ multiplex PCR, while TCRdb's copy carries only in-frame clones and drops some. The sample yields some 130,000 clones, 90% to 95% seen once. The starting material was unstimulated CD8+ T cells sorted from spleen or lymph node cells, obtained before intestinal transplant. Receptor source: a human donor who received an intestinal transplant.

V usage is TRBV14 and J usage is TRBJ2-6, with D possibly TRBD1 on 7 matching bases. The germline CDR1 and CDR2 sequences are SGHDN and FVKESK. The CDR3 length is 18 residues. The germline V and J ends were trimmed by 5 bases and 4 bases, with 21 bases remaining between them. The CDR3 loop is CASSYRQGGLSGANVLTF. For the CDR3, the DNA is TGTGCCAGCAGCTATCGACAGGGAGGATTGTCGGGGGCCAACGTCCTGACTTTC.

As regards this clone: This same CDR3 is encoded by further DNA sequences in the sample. CDR3 coding DNA: TGTGCCAGCAGCTTATCTTACGAGCAGTACTTC. It is translated as CASSLSYEQYF. The chain uses TRBV7-2 and TRBJ2-7; D not resolved. This CDR3 is 11 amino acids long. Per the germline V gene, CDR1 is SGHTA and CDR2 is FQGNSA. V was cut by 2 bases and J by 4 bases, with 3 bases left in between.

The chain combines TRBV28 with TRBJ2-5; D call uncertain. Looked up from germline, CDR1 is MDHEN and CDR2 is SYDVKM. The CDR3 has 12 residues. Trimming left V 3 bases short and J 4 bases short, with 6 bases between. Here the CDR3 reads CASSFSPETQYF. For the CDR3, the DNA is TGTGCCAGCAGTTTTAGTCCAGAGACCCAGTACTTC.

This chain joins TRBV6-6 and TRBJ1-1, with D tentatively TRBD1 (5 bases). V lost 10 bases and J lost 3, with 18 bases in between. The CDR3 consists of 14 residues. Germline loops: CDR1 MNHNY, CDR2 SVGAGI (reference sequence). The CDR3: CATTGRDGYTEAFF. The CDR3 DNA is TGTGCCACCACGGGGAGGGACGGGTACACTGAAGCTTTCTTT.

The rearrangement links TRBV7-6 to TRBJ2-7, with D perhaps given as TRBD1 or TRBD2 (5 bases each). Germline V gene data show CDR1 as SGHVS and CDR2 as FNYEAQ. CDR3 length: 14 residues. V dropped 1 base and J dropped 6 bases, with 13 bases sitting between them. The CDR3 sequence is CASSLVSGAAEQYF. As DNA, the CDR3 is TGTGCCAGCAGCTTAGTATCCGGGGCCGCCGAGCAGTACTTC.

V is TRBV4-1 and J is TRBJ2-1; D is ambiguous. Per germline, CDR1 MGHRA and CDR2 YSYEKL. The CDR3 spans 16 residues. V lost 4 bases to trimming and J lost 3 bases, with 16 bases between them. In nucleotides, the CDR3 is TGCGCCAGCAGCCCCTACCTACGGACCGACTACAATGAGCAGTTCTTC. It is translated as CASSPYLRTDYNEQFF.

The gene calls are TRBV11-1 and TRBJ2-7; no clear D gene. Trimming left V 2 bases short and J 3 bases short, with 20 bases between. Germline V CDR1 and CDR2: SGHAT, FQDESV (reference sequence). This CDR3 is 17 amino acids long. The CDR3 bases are TGTGCCAGCAGCTTATCGGACGTGTGGGCTGAGGACTACGAGCAGTACTTC. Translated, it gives CASSLSDVWAEDYEQYF.

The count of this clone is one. CDR3 in amino acids: CASSLSSYEQYF. The CDR3 DNA reads TGTGCCAGCAGCCTCAGCTCCTACGAGCAGTACTTC. The genes are TRBV9 and TRBJ2-7; no firm D call. This CDR3 has 12 amino acids. Germline CDR1 and CDR2: SGDLS and YYNGEE. The V end lost 4 bases, the J end lost 0 bases, and 5 bases lay between the germline ends.

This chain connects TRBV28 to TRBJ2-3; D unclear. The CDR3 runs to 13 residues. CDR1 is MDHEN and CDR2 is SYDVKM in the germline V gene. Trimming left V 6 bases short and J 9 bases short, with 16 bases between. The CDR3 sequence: CASSLGPLTTQYF. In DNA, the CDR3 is TGTGCCAGCAGCCTAGGACCTTTGACAACGCAGTATTTT.

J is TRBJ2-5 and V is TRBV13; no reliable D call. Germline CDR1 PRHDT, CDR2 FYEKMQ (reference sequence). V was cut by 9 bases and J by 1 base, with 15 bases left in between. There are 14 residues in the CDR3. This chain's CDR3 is CASTKRGIQETQYF. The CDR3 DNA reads TGTGCCAGTACTAAACGCGGTATCCAAGAGACCCAGTACTTC.

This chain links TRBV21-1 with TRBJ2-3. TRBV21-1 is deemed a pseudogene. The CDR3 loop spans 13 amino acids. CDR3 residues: CARSGVSTDTQYF. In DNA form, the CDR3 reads TGTGCCAGGAGCGGGGTAAGCACAGATACGCAGTATTTT.

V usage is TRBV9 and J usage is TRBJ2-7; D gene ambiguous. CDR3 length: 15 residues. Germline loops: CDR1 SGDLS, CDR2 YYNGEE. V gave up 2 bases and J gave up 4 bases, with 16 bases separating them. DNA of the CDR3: TGTGCCAGCAGCGTGGGTACAGAACACCTGTACGAGCAGTACTTC. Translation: CASSVGTEHLYEQYF.

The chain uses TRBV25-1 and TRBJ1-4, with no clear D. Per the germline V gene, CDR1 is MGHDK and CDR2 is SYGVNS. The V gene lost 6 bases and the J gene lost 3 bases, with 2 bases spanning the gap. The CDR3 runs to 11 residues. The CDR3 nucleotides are TGTGCCAGCAGCTCTAATGAAAAACTGTTTTTT. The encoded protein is CASSSNEKLFF.

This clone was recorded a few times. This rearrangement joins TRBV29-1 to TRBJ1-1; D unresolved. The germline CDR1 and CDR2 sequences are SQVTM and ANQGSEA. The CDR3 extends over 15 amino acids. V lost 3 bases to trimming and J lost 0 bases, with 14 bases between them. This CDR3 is CSVDSQRIMNTEAFF. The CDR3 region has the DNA TGCAGCGTTGACAGCCAGCGAATCATGAACACTGAAGCTTTCTTT.

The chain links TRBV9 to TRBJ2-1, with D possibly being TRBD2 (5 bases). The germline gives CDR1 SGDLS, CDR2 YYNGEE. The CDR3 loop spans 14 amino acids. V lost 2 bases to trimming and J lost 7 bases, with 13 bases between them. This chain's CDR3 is CASSVGAAWNEQFF. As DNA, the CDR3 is TGTGCCAGCAGCGTCGGAGCGGCCTGGAATGAGCAGTTCTTC.

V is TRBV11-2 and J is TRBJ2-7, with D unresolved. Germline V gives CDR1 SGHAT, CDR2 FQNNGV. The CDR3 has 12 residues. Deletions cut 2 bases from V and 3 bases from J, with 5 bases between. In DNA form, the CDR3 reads TGTGCCAGCAGCTTATTTCTCTACGAGCAGTACTTC. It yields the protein CASSLFLYEQYF.

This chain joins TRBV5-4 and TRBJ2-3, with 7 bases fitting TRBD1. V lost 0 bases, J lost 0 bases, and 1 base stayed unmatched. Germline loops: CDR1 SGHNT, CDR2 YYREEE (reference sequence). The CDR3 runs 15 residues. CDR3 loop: CASSLGDRSTDTQYF. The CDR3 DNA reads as TGTGCCAGCAGCTTGGGGGACAGAAGCACAGATACGCAGTATTTT.